The clone carrying this T cell receptor beta chain was seen only a few times. What it binds is unknown. This entry belongs to a study of T cells after yellow fever vaccination. The study's findings and limits: One caveat is that FACS-sorted repertoires could contain abundant clonotypes contaminating from the bulk population. Primary-vaccination clones mostly resurfaced post-booster (nearly 97% CD4, under 90% CD8).

TCRdb re-derived calls from the 5' RACE reads in MiXCR, one entry per CDR3 protein. The sample has some 500,000 distinct CDR3 sequences, around an eighth seen once. The germline gives CDR1 LGHNA, CDR2 YSLEER. V was cut by 1 base and J by 8 bases, with 8 bases left in between. The CDR3 has 12 amino acids. This TCR was recovered from a man aged 30 to 45 who received the YFV17D yellow fever vaccine. Sequences were derived from PBMCs, sampled on the day of the yellow fever booster vaccination. The chain is built from TRBV4-3 and TRBJ1-2; no clear D gene. The CDR3 bases are TGCGCCAGCAGCCAAGCCGCGGAGGGCTACACCTTC. Translating gives CASSQAAEGYTF.